The table lists the clone carrying this T cell receptor (beta chain) with a few counts. What it recognizes is unknown. These data originate in a study of blood T cells in healthy people across ages. Study-level points and caveats: Correlation between TCR beta diversity and naive T cell percentage was strong. Long-lived donors carried more naive CD4+ cells and greater diversity than aged donors.

A second about 7 to 12 cycle PCR used barcoded and J-beta primers. From the 5' RACE reads, TCRdb called clonotypes with MiXCR, one entry per CDR3 protein. The sample contains 650,000 to 700,000 distinct CDR3 sequences, 32% of which appear only once. Material: blood. The source is a woman older than 75 in good health.

The CDR3 spells CASSELGRMAQPQHF. CDR3 DNA sequence: TGTGCCAGCAGTGAATTGGGCAGGATGGCTCAGCCCCAGCATTTT. The chain uses TRBV6-1 and TRBJ1-5, with no clear D. The germline gives CDR1 MNHNS, CDR2 SASEGT. The CDR3 is 15 amino acids. The V end lost 2 bases, the J end lost 6 bases, and 14 bases lay between the germline ends.